This passage covers 14 T cell receptor beta chains from one sample sequenced in a study of T-cell reconstitution after alpha-beta-depleted transplantation in children. A TCRbeta library incorporating unique molecular identifiers was prepared. One entry per CDR3 protein results from TCRdb running MiXCR on the PCR reads. In the table there are 4,300 or so distinct CDR3 sequences, around 12% of which are singletons. Sample: PBMCs, mostly from graft donor cells, taken 60 days after TCRalphabeta/CD19-depleted stem cell transplant. These receptors were taken from a male patient under 10 years old who had a stem cell transplant for acute lymphoblastic leukemia, so the T cells may come from the graft donor.

This clonotype was counted ten times or more. The chain is built from TRBV6-2 or TRBV6-3 and TRBJ2-7; maybe TRBD2 (5 bases). This CDR3 is 12 amino acids long. V lost 6 bases to trimming and J lost 0 bases, with 6 bases between them. Germline-derived CDR1 and CDR2 are MNHEY and SVGEGT. The CDR3 DNA reads TGTGCCAGCAGGGGGAGCTCCTACGAGCAGTACTTC. Encoded protein: CASRGSSYEQYF.

This clonotype was seen at least ten times. The chain carries TRBV7-9 and TRBJ2-1; a possible D gene is TRBD2 (5 bases). The CDR3 consists of 16 residues. Germline CDR1 SEHNR, CDR2 FQNEAQ (reference sequence). Trimming left V 7 bases short and J 7 bases short, with 23 bases between. CDR3 in DNA: TGTGCCAGCACGCTCCATCGGGGAAGTGTACCAAATGAGCAGTTCTTC. Protein sequence: CASTLHRGSVPNEQFF.

This clonotype was counted ten times or more. The chain is built from TRBV9 and TRBJ2-7; D possibly matches TRBD1 or TRBD2 (5 bases each). Looked up from germline, CDR1 is SGDLS and CDR2 is YYNGEE. Trimming stripped 6 bases from V and 0 bases from J, with 16 bases between. The CDR3 covers 15 residues. This chain's CDR3 is CASTHGATLSYEQYF. Here the CDR3 DNA reads TGTGCCAGCACCCACGGGGCAACCCTCTCCTACGAGCAGTACTTC.

This clonotype has ten or more counts. The chain carries TRBV14 and TRBJ2-7; unclear D gene. Trimming removed 0 bases at V and 3 bases at J, with 9 bases between. From germline, CDR1 is SGHDN and CDR2 FVKESK. This CDR3 region has 14 residues. DNA for the CDR3: TGTGCCAGCAGCCAAGATCGTCGTGGCTACGAGCAGTACTTC. Amino acids: CASSQDRRGYEQYF.

This clonotype was picked up many times. The CDR3 region is CASRVGAGGPGELFF. The CDR3, as DNA: TGTGCCAGCAGAGTGGGAGCGGGAGGACCCGGGGAGCTGTTTTTT. This chain links TRBV3-1 with TRBJ2-2, with 9 nucleotides matching TRBD2. CDR1 LGHDT and CDR2 YNNKEL come from the germline V gene (reference sequence). The length of the CDR3 is 15 residues. Unmatched junction bases numbered 8, after V lost 6 bases and J lost 6 bases. Full variable domain (remainder filled in from reference TRBV3-1 and TRBJ2-2): DTAVSQTPKYLVTQMGNDKSIKCEQNLGHDTMYWYKQDSKKFLKIMFSYNNKELIINETVPNRFSPKSPDKAHLNLHINSLELGDSAVYFCASRVGAGGPGELFFGEGSRLTVL.

Ten or more counts support this clonotype. This rearrangement joins TRBV28 to TRBJ1-1, with D hard to call. With 3 bases removed from V and 4 bases from J, the gap between germline ends came to 9 bases. The CDR3 totals 13 residues. The germline CDR1 and CDR2 sequences are MDHEN and SYDVKM. The CDR3 nucleotides are TGTGCCAGCAGTTTTGAGGGCTTCACTGAAGCTTTCTTT. Residues: CASSFEGFTEAFF.

This clonotype was recorded many times. The gene calls are TRBV3-1 and TRBJ2-1; TRBD2 matches at 13 bases. The germline V gene encodes CDR1 LGHDT and CDR2 YNNKEL (reference sequence). V dropped 4 bases and J dropped 8; count of bases not matched to a gene: 8. This CDR3 region has 16 residues. Here the CDR3 reads CASSPTGTSGVYEQFF. Written as DNA, the CDR3 is TGTGCCAGCAGCCCGACTGGGACTAGCGGGGTATATGAGCAGTTCTTC.

This clonotype was seen at least ten times. This chain connects TRBV5-1 to TRBJ2-7; 7 bases line up with TRBD2. J lost 1 base, V lost 7 bases, and 8 bases had no gene match. The CDR3 length is 14 residues. Germline CDR1 SGHRS, CDR2 YFSETQ. CDR3 DNA sequence: TGCGCCAGCGCGGGAGTAGTCGGTTCCTACGAGCAGTACTTC. Amino acid sequence: CASAGVVGSYEQYF.

This clonotype was observed at least ten times. The J gene is TRBJ2-5, the V gene TRBV3-1; D remains ambiguous. V was shortened by 1 base and J by 4 bases, with 19 bases between the two germline ends. The CDR3 has 17 amino acids. The germline V gene encodes CDR1 LGHDT and CDR2 YNNKEL (reference sequence). As DNA, the CDR3 is TGTGCCAGCAGCCAAGGGGCCAGGTTCGGGTCAGCAGAGACCCAGTACTTC. Amino acids: CASSQGARFGSAETQYF.

This rearrangement joins TRBV13 to TRBJ2-2, with 9 nucleotides matching TRBD1. The CDR3 has 17 amino acids. The V segment lost 2 bases and the J segment 1 base; nucleotides outside the gene matches: 5. Germline CDR1 reads PRHDT; CDR2 reads FYEKMQ (reference sequence). CDR3 nucleotide sequence: TGTGCCAGCAGCTTACTACAGGGGGCTTGGAACACCGGGGAGCTGTTTTTT. Its translation: CASSLLQGAWNTGELFF. Full variable domain (missing parts from reference TRBV13 and TRBJ2-2): AAGVIQSPRHLIKEKRETATLKCYPIPRHDTVYWYQQGPGQDPQFLISFYEKMQSDKGSIPDRFSAQQFSDYHSELNMSSLELGDSALYFCASSLLQGAWNTGELFFGEGSRLTVL.

This clonotype has a count of ten or more. This rearrangement joins TRBV9 to TRBJ2-5; D might be TRBD2 (5 bases). Germline V gives CDR1 SGDLS, CDR2 YYNGEE. V shed 4 bases and J shed 4 bases, with 14 bases lying between them. The CDR3 runs to 14 residues. The CDR3 region is CASSTLRGGETQYF. CDR3 coding DNA: TGTGCCAGCAGCACCCTTCGGGGTGGAGAGACCCAGTACTTC. Together with reference TRBV9 and TRBJ2-5, the CDR3 gives the full variable domain: DSGVTQTPKHLITATGQRVTLRCSPRSGDLSVYWYQQSLDQGLQFLIQYYNGEERAKGNILERFSAQQFPDLHSELNLSSLELGDSALYFCASSTLRGGETQYFGPGTRLLVL.

The table lists this clonotype with many counts. The chain combines TRBV5-1 with TRBJ2-3; D could derive from TRBD1 or TRBD2 (5 bases each). The CDR3 has 13 amino acids. In germline, CDR1 is SGHRS, CDR2 YFSETQ. Trimming shortened V by 4 bases and J by 4 bases, and 10 bases separated the two germline ends. The CDR3: CASSGDPPDTQYF. The CDR3 nucleotides are TGCGCCAGCAGCGGGGACCCGCCAGATACGCAGTATTTT.

Remarks on this clonotype: A read error may produce the germline difference seen at one junction end. V and J are TRBV7-1 and TRBJ2-7; D is possibly TRBD2 (5 bases). The DNA matches TRBJ2-1 better at its end, which makes the J call doubtful. TRBV7-1 counts as an open reading frame of uncertain function. The CDR3 is made up of 14 amino acids. CDR3 sequence: CAISSGVLSYEQFF. CDR3 bases: TGTGCCATCAGCTCCGGGGTGCTCTCCTACGAGCAGTTCTTC.

The chain couples TRBV5-4 to TRBJ2-3, with D possibly being TRBD2 (6 bases). V was cut by 9 bases and J by 2 bases, with 31 bases left in between. Germline CDR1 reads SGHNT; CDR2 reads YYREEE (reference sequence). The CDR3 spans 19 residues. Here the CDR3 reads CAMGPGPRGAGLITDTQYF. The CDR3 DNA is TGTGCCATGGGCCCCGGGCCTCGCGGGGCAGGATTAATCACAGATACGCAGTATTTT.